The 11 T cell receptor beta chains below were found in one sample sequenced in a study of blood T cell repertoires in COVID-19. Sequencing used immunoSEQ multiplex PCR; TCRdb keeps in-frame clones, though not all of them. The data contain approximately 59,000 clones, 81% of them singletons. Sequencing used peripheral blood. These receptors were obtained from a man aged 80 or over with acute or convalescent COVID-19.

The chain joins TRBV29-1 to TRBJ2-1; no firm D call. From germline, CDR1 is SQVTM and CDR2 ANQGSEA. Trimming left V 8 bases short and J 4 bases short, with 12 bases between. The CDR3 contains 12 residues. The CDR3 region is CSISTSYNEQFF. DNA of the CDR3: TGCAGCATTTCGACTTCTTACAATGAGCAGTTCTTC.

The chain combines TRBV7-6 with TRBJ2-3, with unresolved D. V lost 3 bases, J lost 4 bases, and 8 bases lay in between. CDR3 length: 13 residues. CDR1 and CDR2 (germline): SGHVS, FNYEAQ. As DNA, the CDR3 is TGTGCCAGCAGCTTGCCCTACGCAGATACGCAGTATTTT. Protein product: CASSLPYADTQYF.

V and J are TRBV3-1 (or the pseudogene TRBV3-2) and TRBJ2-4; no firm D call. This CDR3 is 12 amino acids long. Germline V lookup: CDR1 LGHDT, CDR2 YNNKEL (reference sequence). Trimming left V 4 bases short and J 8 bases short, with 9 bases between. CDR3 in amino acids: CASSPARDIQYF. Here the CDR3 DNA reads TGTGCCAGCAGCCCCGCTCGAGACATTCAGTACTTC.

The CDR3 sequence: CASSLGASGVANEQFF. For the CDR3, the DNA is TGTGCCAGCAGCTTAGGGGCTAGCGGGGTAGCAAATGAGCAGTTCTTC. The chain is built from TRBV11-3 and TRBJ2-1, with 9 bases identical to TRBD2. CDR3 size: 16 residues. Germline V gene sequence: CDR1 SGHNT, CDR2 YENEEA. The J segment lost 7 bases and the V segment lost 1 base, leaving 8 bases of the junction unmatched.

The chain recombines TRBV19 with TRBJ2-2, with 7 nucleotides matching TRBD2. V lost 5 bases, J lost 6 bases, and 6 bases stayed unmatched. CDR1 is LNHDA and CDR2 is SQIVND in the germline V gene (reference sequence). CDR3 length equals 14 residues. The CDR3 here is CASSEAGIAGELFF. The CDR3 DNA sequence: TGTGCCAGTAGTGAAGCGGGAATCGCCGGGGAGCTGTTTTTT.

This chain links TRBV11-2 with TRBJ2-3; D is uncertain. V lost 3 bases and J lost 5, with 9 bases in between. CDR1 is SGHAT and CDR2 is FQNNGV in the germline V gene. This CDR3 has 13 residues. Here the CDR3 DNA reads TGTGCCAGCAGCTTTAACTTCCGAGATACGCAGTATTTT. This sequence encodes CASSFNFRDTQYF.

V and J are TRBV2 and TRBJ2-1; 12 bases agree with TRBD2. CDR1 SNHLY and CDR2 FYNNEI come from the germline V gene. Unmatched junction bases numbered 1, after V lost 6 bases and J lost 4 bases. CDR3 size: 14 residues. The CDR3 DNA follows: TGTGCCAGCAGGACTAGCGGGGGATACAATGAGCAGTTCTTC. Translated, it gives CASRTSGGYNEQFF.

The chain combines TRBV2 with TRBJ1-2; D call uncertain. In germline, CDR1 is SNHLY, CDR2 FYNNEI. The CDR3 runs to 14 residues. V shed 4 bases and J shed 7 bases, with 16 bases lying between them. This CDR3 reads CASSVAGGEAGYTF. The CDR3 DNA reads TGTGCCAGCAGTGTAGCAGGAGGAGAAGCTGGCTACACCTTC.

The sample holds a few counts of this clone. The gene calls are TRBV11-3 and TRBJ1-1; D gene ambiguous. V lost 3 bases and J lost 2, with 7 bases in between. This CDR3 has 13 amino acids. Germline V gives CDR1 SGHNT, CDR2 YENEEA. The CDR3 loop reads CASSFGENTEAFF. CDR3 DNA sequence: TGTGCCAGCAGCTTTGGAGAAAACACTGAAGCTTTCTTT.

The chain recombines TRBV7-9 with TRBJ2-5; TRBD2 might be the D (5 bases). Germline-derived CDR1 and CDR2 are SEHNR and FQNEAQ (reference sequence). The V end lost 6 bases, the J end lost 5 bases, and 19 bases lay between the germline ends. The CDR3 is made up of 15 amino acids. The DNA of the CDR3 is TGTGCCAGCAGTCACTCCCTGACGGGGATGGAGACCCAGTACTTC. This gives the protein CASSHSLTGMETQYF.

The chain links TRBV19 to TRBJ1-2; D possibly corresponds to TRBD1 (6 bases). Trimming stripped 7 bases from V and 8 bases from J, with 17 bases between. This CDR3 is 13 amino acids long. CDR1 and CDR2 (germline): LNHDA, SQIVND (reference sequence). The CDR3 region has the DNA TGTGCCAGTACCTTGGGGGCAGGCGGGGGCTACACCTTC. This codes for CASTLGAGGGYTF. Full variable domain (rest looked up from reference TRBV19 and TRBJ1-2): DGGITQSPKYLFRKEGQNVTLSCEQNLNHDAMYWYRQDPGQGLRLIYYSQIVNDFQKGDIAEGYSVSREKKESFPLTVTSAQKNPTAFYLCASTLGAGGGYTFGSGTRLTVV.